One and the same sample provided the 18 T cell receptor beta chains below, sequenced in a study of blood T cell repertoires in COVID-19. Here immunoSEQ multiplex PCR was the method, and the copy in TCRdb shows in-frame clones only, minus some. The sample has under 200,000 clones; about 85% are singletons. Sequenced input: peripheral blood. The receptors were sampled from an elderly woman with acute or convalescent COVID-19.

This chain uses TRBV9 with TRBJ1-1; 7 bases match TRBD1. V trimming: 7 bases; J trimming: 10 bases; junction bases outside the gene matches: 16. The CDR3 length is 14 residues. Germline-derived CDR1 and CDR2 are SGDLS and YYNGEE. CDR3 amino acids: CASSRSQGLESAFF. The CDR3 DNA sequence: TGTGCCAGCTCCCGATCACAGGGGTTAGAATCAGCTTTCTTT.

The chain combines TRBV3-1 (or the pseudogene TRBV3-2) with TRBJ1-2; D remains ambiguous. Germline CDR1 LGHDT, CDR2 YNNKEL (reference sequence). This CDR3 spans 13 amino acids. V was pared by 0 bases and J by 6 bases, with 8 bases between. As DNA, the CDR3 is TGTGCCAGCAGCCAAGATCCTAGACATGGCTACACCTTC. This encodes CASSQDPRHGYTF.

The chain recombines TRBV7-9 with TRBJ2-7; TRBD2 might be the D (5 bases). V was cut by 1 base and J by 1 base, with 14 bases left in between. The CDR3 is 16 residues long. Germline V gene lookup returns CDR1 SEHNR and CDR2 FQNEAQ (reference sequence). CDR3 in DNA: TGTGCCAGCAGCTTAGGGGCGGGTACGCGTTCCTACGAGCAGTACTTC. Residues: CASSLGAGTRSYEQYF. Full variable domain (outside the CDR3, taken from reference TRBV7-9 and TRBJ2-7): DTGVSQNPRHKITKRGQNVTFRCDPISEHNRLYWYRQTLGQGPEFLTYFQNEAQLEKSRLLSDRFSAERPKGSFSTLEIQRTEQGDSAMYLCASSLGAGTRSYEQYFGPGTRLTVT.

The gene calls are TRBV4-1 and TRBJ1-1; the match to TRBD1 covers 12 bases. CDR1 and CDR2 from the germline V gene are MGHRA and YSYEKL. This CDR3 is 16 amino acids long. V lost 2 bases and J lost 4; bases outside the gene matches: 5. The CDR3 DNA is TGCGCCAGCAGCCAAAGAGGGACAGGGGGCTTCACTGAAGCTTTCTTT. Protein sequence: CASSQRGTGGFTEAFF.

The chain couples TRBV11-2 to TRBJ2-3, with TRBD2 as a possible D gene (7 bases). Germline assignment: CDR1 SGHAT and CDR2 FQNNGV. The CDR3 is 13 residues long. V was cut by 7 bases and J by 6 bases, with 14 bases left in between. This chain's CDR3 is CASNKGGADTQYF. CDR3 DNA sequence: TGTGCCAGCAATAAAGGGGGGGCCGATACGCAGTATTTT.

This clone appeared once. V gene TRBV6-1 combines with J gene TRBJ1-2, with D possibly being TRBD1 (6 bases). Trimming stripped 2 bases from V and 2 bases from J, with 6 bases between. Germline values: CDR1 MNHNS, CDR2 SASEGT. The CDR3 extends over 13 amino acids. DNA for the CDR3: TGTGCCAGCAGTGAACAGGGGAACTATGGCTACACCTTC. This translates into CASSEQGNYGYTF.

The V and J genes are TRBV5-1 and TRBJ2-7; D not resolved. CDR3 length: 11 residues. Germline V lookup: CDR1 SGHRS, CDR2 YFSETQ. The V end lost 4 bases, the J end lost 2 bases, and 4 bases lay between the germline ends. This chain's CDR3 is CASSDTYEQYF. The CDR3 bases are TGCGCCAGCAGCGACACCTACGAGCAGTACTTC.

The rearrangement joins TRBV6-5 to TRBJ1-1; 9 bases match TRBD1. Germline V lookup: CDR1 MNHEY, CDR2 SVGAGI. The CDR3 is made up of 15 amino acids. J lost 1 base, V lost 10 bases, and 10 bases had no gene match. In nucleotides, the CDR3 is TGTGCCACCATCCCGACAGGGGGGACGAACACTGAAGCTTTCTTT. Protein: CATIPTGGTNTEAFF.

For the CDR3, the DNA is TGTGCCAGCAGTGAACTAGCGAGGCAAGAGACCCAGTACTTC. Translation gives CASSELARQETQYF. The chain has TRBV6-1 and TRBJ2-5, with D perhaps TRBD2 (6 bases). The germline CDR1 and CDR2 sequences are MNHNS and SASEGT. V lost 2 bases, J lost 2 bases, and 9 bases lay in between. The CDR3 is 14 residues long.

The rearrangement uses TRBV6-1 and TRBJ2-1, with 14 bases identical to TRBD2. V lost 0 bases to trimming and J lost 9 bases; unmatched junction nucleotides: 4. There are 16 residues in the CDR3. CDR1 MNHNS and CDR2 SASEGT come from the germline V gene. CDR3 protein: CASSEAGTSGSGEQFF. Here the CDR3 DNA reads TGTGCCAGCAGTGAAGCCGGGACTAGCGGGAGTGGTGAGCAGTTCTTC.

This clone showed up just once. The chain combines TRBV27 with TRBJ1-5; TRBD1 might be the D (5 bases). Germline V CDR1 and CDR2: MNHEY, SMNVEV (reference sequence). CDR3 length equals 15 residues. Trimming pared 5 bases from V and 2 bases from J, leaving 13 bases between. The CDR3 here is CASSPGGGGNQPQHF. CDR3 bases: TGTGCCAGCAGTCCCGGGGGGGGAGGCAATCAGCCCCAGCATTTT.

CDR3 protein: CATSAQGGRNQPQHF. CDR3 bases: TGTGCCACCAGTGCCCAGGGGGGTCGGAATCAGCCCCAGCATTTT. The V call is TRBV24-1, the J call TRBJ1-5, with 7 positions matching TRBD1. V lost 5 bases to trimming and J lost 4 bases; unmatched junction nucleotides: 7. Germline V lookup: CDR1 KGHDR, CDR2 SFDVKD. The CDR3 loop spans 15 amino acids.

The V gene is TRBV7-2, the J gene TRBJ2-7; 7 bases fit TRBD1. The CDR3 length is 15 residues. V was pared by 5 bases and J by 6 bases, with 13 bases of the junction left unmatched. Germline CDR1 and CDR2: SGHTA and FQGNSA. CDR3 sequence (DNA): TGTGCCAGCAGCCCCTCCGGGACAGTGGGGATCGAGCAGTACTTC. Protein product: CASSPSGTVGIEQYF. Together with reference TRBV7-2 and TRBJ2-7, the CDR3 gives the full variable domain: GAGVSQSPSNKVTEKGKDVELRCDPISGHTALYWYRQSLGQGLEFLIYFQGNSAPDKSGLPSDRFSAERTGGSVSTLTIQRTQQEDSAVYLCASSPSGTVGIEQYFGPGTRLTVT.

CDR3 DNA sequence: TGTGCTAGTGGTTTGGTACGCGAGGAAAACTATGGCTACACCTTC. It translates to CASGLVREENYGYTF. The chain uses TRBV12-5 and TRBJ1-2; no reliable D call. The germline V and J ends were trimmed by 0 bases and 2 bases, with 10 bases remaining between them. The CDR3 length is 15 residues. CDR1 and CDR2 from the germline V gene are LGHNT and FRNRAP.

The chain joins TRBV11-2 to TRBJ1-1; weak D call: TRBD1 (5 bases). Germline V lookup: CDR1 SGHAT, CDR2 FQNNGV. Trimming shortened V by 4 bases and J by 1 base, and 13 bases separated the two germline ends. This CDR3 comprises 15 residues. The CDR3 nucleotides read TGTGCCAGCAGCTCATACCTCACAGGGAACACTGAAGCTTTCTTT. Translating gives CASSSYLTGNTEAFF. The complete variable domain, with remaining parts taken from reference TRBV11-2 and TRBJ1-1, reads EAGVAQSPRYKIIEKRQSVAFWCNPISGHATLYWYQQILGQGPKLLIQFQNNGVVDDSQLPKDRFSAERLKGVDSTLKIQPAKLEDSAVYLCASSSYLTGNTEAFFGQGTRLTVV.

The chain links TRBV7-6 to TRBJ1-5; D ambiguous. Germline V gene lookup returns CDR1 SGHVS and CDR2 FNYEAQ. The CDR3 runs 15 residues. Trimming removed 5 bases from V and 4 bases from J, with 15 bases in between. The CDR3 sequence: CASSPLGNQNQPQHF. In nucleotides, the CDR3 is TGTGCCAGCAGCCCACTGGGCAATCAGAATCAGCCCCAGCATTTT.

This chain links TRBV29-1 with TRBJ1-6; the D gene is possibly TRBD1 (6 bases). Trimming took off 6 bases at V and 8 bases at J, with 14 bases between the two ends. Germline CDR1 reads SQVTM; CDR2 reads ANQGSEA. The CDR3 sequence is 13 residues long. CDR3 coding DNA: TGCAGCGTCGGGGAAGAGGGGGATTCACCCCTCCACTTT. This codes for CSVGEEGDSPLHF.

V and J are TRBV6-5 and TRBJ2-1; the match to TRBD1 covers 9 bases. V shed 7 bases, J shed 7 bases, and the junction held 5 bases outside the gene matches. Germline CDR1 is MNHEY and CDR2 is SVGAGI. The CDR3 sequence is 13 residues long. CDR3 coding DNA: TGTGCCAGCACCGGACAGGGGTGGAATGAGCAGTTCTTC. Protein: CASTGQGWNEQFF.